A selection of T cell receptor beta chains follows, all from one sample in a study of cytomegalovirus exposure and HLA in healthy donors. This table comes from immunoSEQ multiplex PCR, and its TCRdb copy is limited to in-frame clones, with some not included. This sample carries roughly 200,000 clones, around 73% of them seen once, and the ten largest clones take around 2.5%. Sequenced: PBMCs. The receptors originated from a man aged 55 to 70 in good health and CMV-seronegative. The CDR3 runs from the conserved cysteine through the conserved F or W. D genes are given only for firm matches. Size tells how often a clone was seen (once, few, many) or the class of an expanded clone, and some rows leave it out.

>TRBD2|TRBV5-1|few|TRBJ2-3
TGCGCCAGCAGGGCTAGCGGTGGCACAGATACGCAGTATTTT
CASRASGGTDTQYF
>TRBD1|TRBV18|once|TRBJ2-1
TGTGCCAGCTCACCAAGGCAGGACAGGGCTCTAGAGCAGTTCTTC
CASSPRQDRALEQFF
>-|TRBV5-5|-|TRBJ1-1
TGTGCCAGCAGTTTCCAACAGGGAAGGGTTGAAGCTTTCTTT
CASSFQQGRVEAFF
>-|TRBV19|-|TRBJ2-3
TGTGCCAGTAGTATAAACAGGGCAACAGATACGCAGTATTTT
CASSINRATDTQYF
>-|TRBV5-5|-|TRBJ1-6
TGTGCCAGCAGCATAGACCGGGACACGTTAAATTCACCCCTCCACTTT
CASSIDRDTLNSPLHF
>-|TRBV5-4|-|TRBJ2-7
TGTGCCAGCAGCTCTGGGGACATCCAGCTTTACGAGCAGTACTTC
CASSSGDIQLYEQYF
>-|TRBV6-1|-|TRBJ2-1
TGTGCCAGCAGCCTAGGACAGTGCGAGCAGTTCTTC
CASSLGQCEQFF
>TRBD1|TRBV7-6|-|TRBJ2-7
TGTGCCAGCAGCCTCCGGGACAGAGGCGAGCAGTACTTC
CASSLRDRGEQYF
>TRBD1|TRBV9|few|TRBJ1-2
TGTGCCAGCAGCCCAGGGGTTGGAGGGACAGGGTGGGGCTACACCTTC
CASSPGVGGTGWGYTF
>-|TRBV9|-|TRBJ2-5
TGTGCCAGCAGCGATGGGGCTCAAGAGACCCAGTACTTC
CASSDGAQETQYF
>-|TRBV19|-|TRBJ1-1
TGTGCCAGTAGTATAGACACAGGGAACACTGAAGCTTTCTTT
CASSIDTGNTEAFF
>TRBD1|TRBV5-1|-|TRBJ1-1
TGCGCCAGCAGCTCACAACCGGGACAGATGAACACTGAAGCTTTCTTT
CASSSQPGQMNTEAFF
>-|TRBV10-3|-|TRBJ2-3
TGTGCCATCGGGGAGGTGGGGCGGGACACAGATACGCAGTATTTT
CAIGEVGRDTDTQYF
>-|TRBV10-3|-|TRBJ1-4
TGTGCCATCAGGTCCGATGAGGGTAATCAAAAACTGTTTTTT
CAIRSDEGNQKLFF
>-|TRBV4-1|-|TRBJ2-2
TGCGCCAGCAGCCCGGTAGCGAATACCGGGGAGCTGTTTTTT
CASSPVANTGELFF
>-|TRBV30|once|TRBJ2-1
TGTGCCTGGAGTGTACTAAGTGAGCAGTTCTTC
CAWSVLSEQFF
>-|TRBV4-3|-|TRBJ2-7
TGCGCCAGCAGCCATCCCACAGGGTGGAGTTCCTACGAGCAGTACTTC
CASSHPTGWSSYEQYF
>-|TRBV28|-|TRBJ2-1
TGTGCCAGCAGTTTACTGCGGGATCGACGTTCCCGCCACAATGAGCAGTTCTTC
CASSLLRDRRSRHNEQFF
>-|TRBV28|-|TRBJ2-5
TGTGCCAGCGGCCGAGAGACCCAGTACTTC
CASGRETQYF
>-|TRBV5-1|-|TRBJ2-1
TGCGCCAGCAGCTTGGGGACAGCCTACAATGAGCAGTTCTTC
CASSLGTAYNEQFF
>-|TRBV5-5|-|TRBJ2-3
TGTGCCAGCAGCCCGATAGCGGAGCGCACAGATACGCAGTATTTT
CASSPIAERTDTQYF
>-|TRBV6-5|-|TRBJ1-1
TGTGCCAGCAGTTACAACGCGGGTCTAGGCACTGAAGCTTTCTTT
CASSYNAGLGTEAFF
>-|TRBV27|-|TRBJ2-2
TGTGCCAGCAGTTTTTCCACGAACACCGGGGAGCTGTTTTTT
CASSFSTNTGELFF
>-|TRBV25-1|-|TRBJ1-1
TGTGCCAGCAGTGAATCTCCCCGGGAAGCTTTCTTT
CASSESPREAFF
>-|TRBV27|-|TRBJ1-1
TGTGCCATTAACCCTCTAGGGGCCACTGAAGCTTTCTTT
CAINPLGATEAFF
>TRBD1|TRBV7-8|-|TRBJ2-3
TGTGCCAGCAGCCTGGGACAGGGAGGAGATACGCAGTATTTT
CASSLGQGGDTQYF
>-|TRBV10-3|-|TRBJ2-7
TGTGCCATCAGTGAGGTGAGCTCCTACGAGCAGTACTTC
CAISEVSSYEQYF
>TRBD2|TRBV10-3|-|TRBJ2-1
TGTGCCATCAGTGACCTGGGCCAACACGGATTAGCGGGAGTAAATGAGCAGTTCTTC
CAISDLGQHGLAGVNEQFF
>-|TRBV14|-|TRBJ2-2
TGTGCCAGCAGCAGGGCCCGGGGCACCGGGGAGCTGTTTTTT
CASSRARGTGELFF
>-|TRBV9|-|TRBJ1-3
TGTGCCAGCAGCGTCCCGTCGGGAAACACCATATATTTT
CASSVPSGNTIYF
>-|TRBV5-1|-|TRBJ2-7
TGCGCCAGCAGCTTGGAGATCACTACCTACGAGCAGTACTTC
CASSLEITTYEQYF
>-|TRBV4-1|-|TRBJ2-1
TGCGCCAGCAGCCAAGATTTAAAGGCTAGCAATGAGCAGTTCTTC
CASSQDLKASNEQFF
>TRBD2|TRBV2|-|TRBJ2-7
TGTGCCAGTATAGCGGGAGACTCCTACGAGCAGTACTTC
CASIAGDSYEQYF
>-|TRBV7-9|-|TRBJ1-2
TGTGCCAGCAATCGGGACTGGGGTTTTGGTGGCTACACCTTC
CASNRDWGFGGYTF
>-|TRBV27|-|TRBJ1-4
TGTGCCAGCAGTTTTAAAATGCGGGGCGGTAATGAAAAACTGTTTTTT
CASSFKMRGGNEKLFF
>TRBD2|TRBV19|-|TRBJ2-7
TGTGCCAGTAGTCCCGCCGGTGCCAGCGGGAACTACGAGCAGTACTTC
CASSPAGASGNYEQYF
>TRBD1|TRBV4-2|-|TRBJ1-1
TGTGCCAGCAGCCAACGGACAGGGGGCATTTTGTGGACTGAAGCTTTCTTT
CASSQRTGGILWTEAFF
>-|TRBV5-1|-|TRBJ1-3
TGCGCCAGCAGCTTGGGGCAGGGTAACACCATATATTTT
CASSLGQGNTIYF
>TRBD2|TRBV6-4|-|TRBJ2-7
TGTGCCAGCAGTAGACTAGCAGGGCCTTTCTACGAGCAGTACTTC
CASSRLAGPFYEQYF
>-|TRBV28|-|TRBJ1-1
TGTGCCAGCAGGGCGGCAGGGTACGGCAACACTGAAGCTTTCTTT
CASRAAGYGNTEAFF
>-|TRBV7-9|-|TRBJ2-7
TGTGCCAGCAGCTCCGACAGTCTCCCCTACGAGCAGTACTTC
CASSSDSLPYEQYF
>-|TRBV25-1|-|TRBJ2-7
TGTGCCAGCGGGTACGGTGGCGGGACCGACGAGCAGTACTTC
CASGYGGGTDEQYF
>TRBD2|TRBV5-6|-|TRBJ2-1
TGTGCCAGCAGCTTGGGACTAGCGGGCTTCAATGAGCAGTTCTTC
CASSLGLAGFNEQFF
>-|TRBV18|-|TRBJ1-3
TGTGCCAGCTCACCACCTGTTGTCTACAGGAGCTCTGGAAACACCATATATTTT
CASSPPVVYRSSGNTIYF
>-|TRBV5-1|-|TRBJ2-2
TGCGCCAGCAGCTCCTGGCAGGGCAACACCGGGGAGCTGTTTTTT
CASSSWQGNTGELFF
>TRBD1|TRBV7-6|-|TRBJ2-1
TGTGCCAGCAGCTCTATGACAGGGGGGACGTACAATGAGCAGTTCTTC
CASSSMTGGTYNEQFF
>TRBD1|TRBV5-1|-|TRBJ1-2
TGCGCCAGCAGCTTGGCCCCAGAGGGGGCAGGCTACACCTTC
CASSLAPEGAGYTF
>-|TRBV25-1|-|TRBJ2-7
TGTGCCAGCAGTGAATTGATAGACGAGCAGTACTTC
CASSELIDEQYF
>TRBD1|TRBV7-9|-|TRBJ2-3
TGTGCCAGCAGCTCGGGACAGGGGTTGACAGATACGCAGTATTTT
CASSSGQGLTDTQYF
>TRBD2|TRBV7-9|-|TRBJ2-1
TGTGCCAGCTCCGGGACTAGCGGGAGAAATGAGCAGTTCTTC
CASSGTSGRNEQFF
>TRBD1|TRBV27|-|TRBJ1-2
TGTGCCAGCAGTGCCGGGACAGGGTGGAGTGGTGGCTACCCCTTC
CASSAGTGWSGGYPF